Below are 25 T cell receptor beta chains sequenced from a single sample in a study of shared clonotypes between healthy human individuals (TCRdb year 2020). For the CD8 naive samples, CD45RO-negative cells were positively selected for CCR7, yielding a CD45RA+CCR7+ population from which TemRA cells were excluded. The protocol used for the library was the immunoSEQ multiplex PCR assay. Here the immuneACCESS table is served through TCRdb, limited to in-frame sequences with V and J called. Missing clones are a known gap in these copies; in checked studies unresolved V genes cover under half, and the rest lacks a known reason. The sample table shows about 2.1 million clones, and 80% to 95% are seen once. Roughly 1.7% of the sample lies in the top ten. Sequencing used naive CD8+ T cells from PBMCs. Explained via the paper, the cell subset or site label denotes: CD45RA+CCR7+. These receptors all stem from a man younger than 35 in good health. Some clones in this sample may be carry-over from other donors' samples.

The chain uses TRBV9 and TRBJ2-2, with D unclear. Trimming took 3 bases from V and 6 from J, leaving 6 bases between them. Germline CDR1 SGDLS, CDR2 YYNGEE. The CDR3 totals 12 residues. DNA for the CDR3: TGTGCCAGCAGCGGCCTATCCGGGGAGCTGTTTTTT. It encodes CASSGLSGELFF. The full variable domain, with the rest looked up from reference TRBV9 and TRBJ2-2, is DSGVTQTPKHLITATGQRVTLRCSPRSGDLSVYWYQQSLDQGLQFLIQYYNGEERAKGNILERFSAQQFPDLHSELNLSSLELGDSALYFCASSGLSGELFFGEGSRLTVL.

The chain joins TRBV30 to TRBJ2-4; a possible D gene is TRBD2 (6 bases). The CDR3 is made up of 14 amino acids. V was shortened by 3 bases and J by 8 bases, with 17 bases between the two germline ends. CDR1 GTSNPN and CDR2 SVGIG come from the germline V gene (reference sequence). The CDR3 loop reads CAWSAVIWGDIQYF. The CDR3 DNA follows: TGTGCCTGGAGCGCAGTCATTTGGGGGGACATTCAGTACTTC.

This clone was seen only once. This chain links TRBV27 with TRBJ2-7, with 7 positions matching TRBD2. This CDR3 is built from 14 residues. Germline CDR1 and CDR2: MNHEY and SMNVEV (reference sequence). After removal of 5 bases from V and 1 base from J, the junction contained 5 bases not matched to a gene. CDR3 sequence (DNA): TGTGCCAGCAGTGTCGGGCGGGAGTCCTACGAGCAGTACTTC. It yields the protein CASSVGRESYEQYF.

The chain employs TRBV9 and TRBJ2-1; tentative D call: TRBD1 (6 bases). Germline V CDR1 and CDR2: SGDLS, YYNGEE. The CDR3 loop spans 15 amino acids. V was clipped by 3 bases and J by 4 bases, with 14 bases between them. The CDR3 DNA sequence: TGTGCCAGCAGCGAAACAGGGAACCCTTACAATGAGCAGTTCTTC. Translation gives CASSETGNPYNEQFF. The variable domain in full, with the rest retrieved from reference TRBV9 and TRBJ2-1, is DSGVTQTPKHLITATGQRVTLRCSPRSGDLSVYWYQQSLDQGLQFLIQYYNGEERAKGNILERFSAQQFPDLHSELNLSSLELGDSALYFCASSETGNPYNEQFFGPGTRLTVL.

J is TRBJ2-7 and V is TRBV25-1, with 9 positions matching TRBD2. The germline gives CDR1 MGHDK, CDR2 SYGVNS. The CDR3 length is 14 residues. V gave up 3 bases and J gave up 6 bases; unmatched junction bases: 6. CDR3 region: CASSDGAGGGEQYF. The CDR3 nucleotides read TGTGCCAGCAGTGATGGCGCGGGAGGGGGCGAGCAGTACTTC.

In regard to this clone: Other DNA sequences in this sample translate to the same CDR3. This sequence joins TRBV28 and TRBJ1-1; D remains ambiguous. Germline V gives CDR1 MDHEN, CDR2 SYDVKM. Trimming stripped 3 bases from V and 1 base from J, with 6 bases between. The CDR3 extends over 13 amino acids. The CDR3 is CASSFGTNTEAFF. The CDR3, as DNA: TGTGCCAGCAGTTTCGGCACGAACACTGAAGCTTTCTTT.

CDR3 sequence reads: CASSEWFEGVIYTIYF. The CDR3 nucleotides are TGTGCCAGCAGTGAATGGTTCGAGGGTGTTATATACACCATATATTTT. This chain connects TRBV6-1 to TRBJ1-3; no clear D gene. CDR1 is MNHNS, CDR2 SASEGT, per germline. The CDR3 contains 16 residues. Trimming stripped 2 bases from V and 8 bases from J, with 19 bases between.

The chain joins TRBV18 to TRBJ2-7; TRBD2 is a possible D gene (6 bases). CDR3 length: 14 residues. Germline assignment: CDR1 KGHSH and CDR2 LQKENI. V was clipped by 5 bases and J by 3 bases, with 14 bases between them. The DNA for the CDR3 is TGTGCCAGCTCATCCGGGACGGAGGGCTACGAGCAGTACTTC. The encoded protein is CASSSGTEGYEQYF.

The V gene is TRBV18, the J gene TRBJ2-7, with D perhaps matching TRBD1 (5 bases). The germline V gene encodes CDR1 KGHSH and CDR2 LQKENI. The V end lost 2 bases, the J end lost 3 bases, and 8 bases lay between the germline ends. There are 13 residues in the CDR3. The CDR3 DNA follows: TGTGCCAGCTCACCAGGGGCGTACTACGAGCAGTACTTC. It codes for CASSPGAYYEQYF.

A remark on this clone: Other nucleotide sequences in the sample specify the same CDR3. V is TRBV5-1 and J is TRBJ2-7; possibly TRBD2 for D (6 bases). With 1 base removed from V and 1 base from J, the gap between germline ends came to 9 bases. Germline V lookup: CDR1 SGHRS, CDR2 YFSETQ. CDR3 length: 14 amino acids. The CDR3: CASSLSGVSYEQYF. For the CDR3, the DNA is TGCGCCAGCAGCTTGTCGGGGGTTTCCTACGAGCAGTACTTC.

The chain joins TRBV11-2 to TRBJ1-1; TRBD1 aligns across 10 bases. Trimming at V came to 4 bases and at J to 5 bases, leaving 7 bases not matched to a gene. The CDR3 spans 15 residues. In germline, CDR1 is SGHAT, CDR2 FQNNGV. CDR3 protein: CASSSPRDRGTEAFF. CDR3 sequence (DNA): TGTGCCAGCAGCTCGCCCCGGGACAGGGGAACTGAAGCTTTCTTT.

The rearrangement uses TRBV7-9 and TRBJ2-2; TRBD2 aligns across 10 bases. Germline V gene sequence: CDR1 SEHNR, CDR2 FQNEAQ (reference sequence). The CDR3 covers 17 residues. Germline trimming cut 5 bases from V and 3 bases from J; bases unmatched to any gene: 9. This CDR3 reads CASSPPGLAEYTGELFF. The CDR3 nucleotides read TGTGCCAGCAGCCCACCCGGACTAGCGGAGTACACCGGGGAGCTGTTTTTT.

V usage is TRBV5-1 and J usage is TRBJ1-1, with no clear D. Germline CDR1 and CDR2: SGHRS and YFSETQ. The V and J ends lost 0 bases and 2 bases respectively, with 11 bases between them. The CDR3 consists of 15 residues. CDR3 residues: CASSLGGLVNTEAFF. The CDR3 DNA reads as TGCGCCAGCAGCTTGGGTGGACTCGTAAACACTGAAGCTTTCTTT.

The chain has TRBV28 and TRBJ1-1, with TRBD1 identical over 8 bases. Germline assignment: CDR1 MDHEN and CDR2 SYDVKM. The J segment lost 2 bases and the V segment lost 4 bases, leaving 6 bases of the junction unmatched. The CDR3 is 15 amino acids. CDR3 sequence: CASSSLDRVNTEAFF. In DNA, the CDR3 is TGTGCCAGCAGTTCGCTGGACAGGGTAAACACTGAAGCTTTCTTT. The variable domain in full, completed from reference TRBV28 and TRBJ1-1, reads DVKVTQSSRYLVKRTGEKVFLECVQDMDHENMFWYRQDPGLGLRLIYFSYDVKMKEKGDIPEGYSVSREKKERFSLILESASTNQTSMYLCASSSLDRVNTEAFFGQGTRLTVV.

The chain links TRBV7-9 to TRBJ1-4; D is undetermined. V was cut by 5 bases and J by 8 bases, with 15 bases left in between. CDR1 and CDR2 (germline): SEHNR, FQNEAQ (reference sequence). There are 14 residues in the CDR3. The CDR3 DNA reads as TGTGCCAGCAGCCAACCCCTGGGTGGGGAAAAACTGTTTTTT. It specifies CASSQPLGGEKLFF.

J is TRBJ2-5 and V is TRBV5-1; TRBD2 matches at 7 bases. The junction had 13 bases not matched to a gene; V was cut back by 6 bases and J by 11 bases. The CDR3 is made up of 13 amino acids. CDR1 is SGHRS, CDR2 YFSETQ, per germline. The CDR3 sequence is CASTPGEGGEQYF. In DNA form, the CDR3 reads TGCGCCAGCACTCCGGGGGAGGGCGGAGAGCAGTACTTC.

This rearrangement joins TRBV11-2 to TRBJ2-2; the D gene is possibly TRBD1 (6 bases). The CDR3 extends over 15 amino acids. V was pared by 5 bases and J by 2 bases, with 12 bases between. CDR1 and CDR2 from the germline V gene are SGHAT and FQNNGV. The CDR3, as DNA: TGTGCCAGCAGCAGGACAGTTTTTAACACCGGGGAGCTGTTTTTT. Translated: CASSRTVFNTGELFF.

The V gene is TRBV25-1, the J gene TRBJ2-5; D call uncertain. Germline assignment: CDR1 MGHDK and CDR2 SYGVNS. CDR3 length: 12 residues. V gave up 1 base and J gave up 12 bases, with 12 bases separating them. The CDR3 nucleotides are TGTGCCAGCAGTGAATGGGCCCACCCGGAGTACTTC. It encodes CASSEWAHPEYF.

This sequence joins TRBV9 and TRBJ2-1; weak D call: TRBD2 (5 bases). This CDR3 is built from 17 residues. The germline V and J ends were trimmed by 0 bases and 5 bases, with 18 bases remaining between them. CDR1 is SGDLS, CDR2 YYNGEE, per germline. DNA for the CDR3: TGTGCCAGCAGCGTAGAGGCAGAACAATTCGGGAACAATGAGCAGTTCTTC. Encoded protein: CASSVEAEQFGNNEQFF.

This chain joins TRBV7-2 and TRBJ2-7; 9 bases match TRBD1. From germline, CDR1 is SGHTA and CDR2 FQGNSA. This CDR3 has 17 residues. Unmatched junction bases numbered 6, after V lost 0 bases and J lost 0 bases. The CDR3 here is CASSLAGQGGSSYEQYF. CDR3 in DNA: TGTGCCAGCAGCTTAGCGGGACAGGGCGGCAGCTCCTACGAGCAGTACTTC.

The chain has TRBV27 and TRBJ1-1; no clear D gene. The germline gives CDR1 MNHEY, CDR2 SMNVEV (reference sequence). The CDR3 has 14 residues. V shed 2 bases and J shed 1 base, with 8 bases lying between them. The CDR3 DNA sequence: TGTGCCAGCAGTTTAGAGACATCGAACACTGAAGCTTTCTTT. Translated, it gives CASSLETSNTEAFF.

This sequence joins TRBV5-3 and TRBJ2-7; D may be TRBD1 (5 bases). TRBV5-3 belongs to the ORF category, with a function that is uncertain. This CDR3 spans 17 amino acids. V was clipped by 0 bases and J by 0 bases, with 16 bases between them. The CDR3 is CARSLVAWGRSSYEQYF. The CDR3, as DNA: TGTGCCAGAAGCTTGGTAGCTTGGGGCCGAAGCTCCTACGAGCAGTACTTC.

CDR3 in DNA: TGCGCCAGCAGCCAAGACAGGGGGAGGTCTGAAGCTTTCTTT. It codes for CASSQDRGRSEAFF. This rearrangement joins TRBV4-1 to TRBJ1-1; TRBD1 aligns across 7 bases. J lost 6 bases, V lost 0 bases, and 4 bases had no gene match. Germline CDR1 is MGHRA and CDR2 is YSYEKL. CDR3 length equals 14 residues.

The chain joins TRBV2 to TRBJ2-1; 7 positions match TRBD2. CDR1 is SNHLY, CDR2 FYNNEI, per germline. Trimming took 1 base from V and 0 from J; bases not matched to a gene: 6. This CDR3 contains 17 residues. CDR3 coding DNA: TGTGCCAGCAGTGAAGTGACTAGCTGGGGCTCCTACAATGAGCAGTTCTTC. It codes for CASSEVTSWGSYNEQFF.

With respect to this clone: Different DNA sequences within this sample yield the same CDR3. The chain uses TRBV29-1 and TRBJ2-7; 9 bases are shared with TRBD2. V shed 7 bases and J 1 base; nucleotides not matched to a gene: 5. Germline assignment: CDR1 SQVTM and CDR2 ANQGSEA. CDR3 length: 13 amino acids. The CDR3 region is CSAQLAGSYEQYF. For the CDR3, the DNA is TGCAGCGCCCAACTAGCGGGTTCCTACGAGCAGTACTTC.